This T cell receptor (beta chain) was captured in a study of T cell repertoires in ileal Crohn's disease (dated by TCRdb to about 2019). For the study in its entirety: At the time of surgery, roughly 35% of patients were active smokers, and the median duration of disease was around eight years. Surgery was performed for a complication in all patients, with stricturing disease in roughly 60% and penetrating disease in roughly 40%. Roughly half of the patients were given postoperative therapy, with 11 receiving thiopurines and around 18 receiving anti-TNF agents. The TCR repertoire was analysed in about 50 patients with Crohn's disease drawn from a prospective multicentre cohort. The study was conducted in parallel with a multicentre cohort built to find predictors of early endoscopic recurrence after ileocolonic resection. Endoscopic postoperative recurrence was defined as a Rutgeerts score above i0. A total of about 170 mucosal samples from roughly 57 patients were sequenced, collected from several sites on the surgical specimen and at postoperative endoscopy. Paper-wide results and their limitations: Patients who were active smokers at surgery had a significantly higher proportion of clonal expansions than non-smokers (around 24% vs 18%, p=0.02). Mucosal CD4 and CD8 T cells were sorted and sequenced only in a subgroup of patients, whose size was not stated. More high-frequency clones were carried by sorted CD8 T cells than by CD4 T cells, suggesting that mucosal expansions were mainly CD8. Higher high-frequency clone percentages at surgery were associated with endoscopic recurrence; all patients with clonality above 26.8% (18/57) had recurrence.

The trim is 3 bases for V and 10 bases for J, with a gap of 13 bases between the germline ends. The CDR3, from cysteine to phenylalanine, totals 13 residues. Of all the DNA, just the CDR3 is kept, 39 bases in frame from base 1. CDR1 is given as MDHEN and CDR2 as SYDVKM, both from the germline V gene. For commercial TCRB immunosequencing, around 0.5 micrograms of biopsy DNA were submitted for each sample. A two-step, amplification bias-controlled multiplex PCR was used by Adaptive Biotechnology to amplify CDR3 regions from genomic DNA. Primers covering every V and J gene segment were used in the first PCR, while barcodes and Illumina adapters were added in the second PCR. CDR3 libraries were sequenced on an Illumina instrument. Regarding the original processing steps: Analysis combined the vendor-provided pipelines with custom analysis of raw data in R/Bioconductor under R version 3.3.0. Clonality, which ranges from 0 to 1, was calculated as the inverse of the normalised Shannon entropy across all productive clones. The repertoire share taken up by the top 100 clones defined high-frequency clones, and only clones that passed a 95% confidence test were kept. Repertoire diversity was measured with the Simpson index, and overlap between samples was measured with the Morisita-Horn index. In TCRdb, the immuneACCESS table is reduced to in-frame sequences with V and J assigned. These tables do not hold every clone; where another copy was compared, an unresolved V gene accounts for under half, and the others remain unexplained. Clone size and the V and J calls come from that table; the DNA yielded D and trimming. This sample is represented by 5,000 or so clones; more than 75% of them were singletons. The top ten clones comprise around 10% of the sample.

To be eligible, patients had to be adults with ileal or ileocolonic Crohn's disease and an indication for ileocolonic resection. Whole ileal mucosal biopsies were stored frozen at -80°C before DNA extraction. Genomic DNA was isolated from frozen whole biopsies using a TRizol-based method, and the DNA was quantified with a NanoDrop 2000 spectrophotometer. Of note for this clone: Its target antigen remains unknown. No base quality information exists; no much larger clone differs at one position.

The specimen sequenced was ileal tissue. The receptor's source is an adult with Crohn's disease. The chain is made from TRBV28 and TRBJ2-1; the D gene is perhaps TRBD1, from 5 matching bases. Here the CDR3 is given as CASSFGNRQEQFF. The DNA sequence is given as TGTGCCAGCAGTTTCGGAAACAGACAGGAGCAGTTCTTC.